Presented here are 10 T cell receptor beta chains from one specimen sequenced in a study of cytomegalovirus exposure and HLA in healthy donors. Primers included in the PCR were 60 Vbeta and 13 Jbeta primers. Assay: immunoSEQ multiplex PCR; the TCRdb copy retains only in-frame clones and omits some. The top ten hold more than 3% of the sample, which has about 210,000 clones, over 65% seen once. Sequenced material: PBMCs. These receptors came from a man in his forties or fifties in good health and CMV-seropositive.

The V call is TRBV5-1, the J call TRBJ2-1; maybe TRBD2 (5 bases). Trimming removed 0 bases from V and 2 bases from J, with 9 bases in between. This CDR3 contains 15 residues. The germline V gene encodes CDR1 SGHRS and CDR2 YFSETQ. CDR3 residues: CASSLEGAPYNEQFF. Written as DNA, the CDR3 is TGCGCCAGCAGCTTGGAGGGAGCTCCCTACAATGAGCAGTTCTTC.

The CDR3 sequence is CATSREPGLATNEKLFF. The CDR3, as DNA: TGTGCCACCAGCAGAGAGCCAGGCCTGGCAACTAATGAAAAACTGTTTTTT. The rearrangement joins TRBV15 to TRBJ1-4; no definite D call. V was shortened by 0 bases and J by 0 bases, with 11 bases between the two germline ends. This CDR3 spans 17 amino acids. The V gene's germline CDR1 is LNHNV and CDR2 YYDKDF (reference sequence).

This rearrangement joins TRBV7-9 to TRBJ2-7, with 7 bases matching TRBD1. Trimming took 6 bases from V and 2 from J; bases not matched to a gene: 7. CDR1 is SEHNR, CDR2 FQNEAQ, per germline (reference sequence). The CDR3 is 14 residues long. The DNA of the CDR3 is TGTGCCAGCAGTCCCGGGACAGTTACCTACGAGCAGTACTTC. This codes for CASSPGTVTYEQYF.

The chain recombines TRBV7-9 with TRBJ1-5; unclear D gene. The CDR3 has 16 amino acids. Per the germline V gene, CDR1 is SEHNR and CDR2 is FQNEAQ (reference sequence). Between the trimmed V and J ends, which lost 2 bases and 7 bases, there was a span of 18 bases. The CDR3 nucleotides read TGTGCCAGCAGCTTAAGCCGGGGAGGTACGGGCCAGCCCCAGCATTTT. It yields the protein CASSLSRGGTGQPQHF.

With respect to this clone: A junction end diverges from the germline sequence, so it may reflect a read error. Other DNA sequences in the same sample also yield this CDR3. The CDR3, as DNA: TGTGCTAGCAGTGTAGTGGTCTCGGAGACCCAGTACTTC. Amino acids: CASSVVVSETQYF. V is TRBV2 and J is TRBJ2-5; D gene unclear. CDR3 size: 13 residues. Germline CDR1 is SNHLY and CDR2 is FYNNEI.

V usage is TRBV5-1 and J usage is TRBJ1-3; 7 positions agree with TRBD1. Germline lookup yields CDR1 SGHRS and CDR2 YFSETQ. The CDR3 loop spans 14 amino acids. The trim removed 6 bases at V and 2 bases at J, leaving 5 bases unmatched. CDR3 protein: CASKEGAAGNTIYF. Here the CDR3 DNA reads TGCGCCAGCAAGGAGGGGGCGGCTGGAAACACCATATATTTT.

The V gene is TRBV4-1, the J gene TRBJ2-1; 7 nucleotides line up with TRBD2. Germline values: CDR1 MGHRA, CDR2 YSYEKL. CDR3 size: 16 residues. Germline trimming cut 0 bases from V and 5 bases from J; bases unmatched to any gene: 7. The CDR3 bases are TGCGCCAGCAGCCAAGATCTGGCTAGCGGTAACAATGAGCAGTTCTTC. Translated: CASSQDLASGNNEQFF.

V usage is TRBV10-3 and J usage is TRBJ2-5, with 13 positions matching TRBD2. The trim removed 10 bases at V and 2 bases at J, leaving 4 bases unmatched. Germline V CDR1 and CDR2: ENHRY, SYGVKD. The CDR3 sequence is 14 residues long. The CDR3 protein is CATRTSGGQETQYF. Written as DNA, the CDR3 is TGTGCCACCCGGACTAGCGGGGGTCAAGAGACCCAGTACTTC.

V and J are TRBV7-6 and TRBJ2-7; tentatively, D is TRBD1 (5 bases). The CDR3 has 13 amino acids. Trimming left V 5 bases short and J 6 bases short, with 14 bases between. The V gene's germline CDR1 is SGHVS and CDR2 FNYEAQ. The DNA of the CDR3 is TGTGCCAGCAGCCTCCAGACAGAGAGCGAGCAGTACTTC. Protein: CASSLQTESEQYF.

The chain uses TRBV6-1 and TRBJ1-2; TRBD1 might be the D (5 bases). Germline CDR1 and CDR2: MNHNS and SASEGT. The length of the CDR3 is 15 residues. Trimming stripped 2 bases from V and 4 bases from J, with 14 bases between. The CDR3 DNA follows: TGTGCCAGCAGTGAAAGTTACAGGAGCCCCTATGGCTACACCTTC. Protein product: CASSESYRSPYGYTF.